The 28 T cell receptor beta chains presented below share a single source sample, sequenced in a study of T cell responses to AZD1222 COVID-19 vaccine. The protocol was immunoSEQ multiplex PCR, while the TCRdb copy is restricted to in-frame clones and leaves out a portion. The profile shows 150,000 to 200,000 clones, about 90% of them singletons. Sequences were derived from peripheral blood, sampled 28 days after the second AZD1222 dose. The receptor set was obtained from an adult who received the AZD1222 COVID-19 vaccine.

The rearrangement joins TRBV3-1 (or the pseudogene TRBV3-2) to TRBJ1-2; 8 bases are a match to TRBD1. Trimming removed 4 bases from V and 8 bases from J; junction bases left unmatched: 3. The CDR3 length is 12 residues. CDR1 LGHDT and CDR2 YNNKEL come from the germline V gene (reference sequence). CDR3 sequence (DNA): TGTGCCAGCAGCCCCCGGGACAGGGGCTACACCTTC. This translates into CASSPRDRGYTF.

The chain carries TRBV10-2 and TRBJ2-3, with TRBD2 identical over 9 bases. CDR1 and CDR2 (germline): WSHSY, SAAADI. The V segment lost 7 bases and the J segment 4 bases; nucleotides outside the gene matches: 6. The CDR3 length is 14 residues. Here the CDR3 reads CASKRGASADTQYF. For the CDR3, the DNA is TGCGCCAGCAAGCGGGGGGCGTCAGCAGATACGCAGTATTTT.

V usage is TRBV12-3 or TRBV12-4 and J usage is TRBJ2-2; D tentatively reads TRBD1 or TRBD2 (6 bases each). V was pared by 7 bases and J by 6 bases, with 9 bases between. CDR3 length equals 12 residues. DNA for the CDR3: TGTGCCAGCAATAGGGGGGCCGGGGAGCTGTTTTTT. This sequence encodes CASNRGAGELFF.

The chain joins TRBV18 to TRBJ2-7; 9 bases align to TRBD1. The CDR3 extends over 14 amino acids. Germline lookup yields CDR1 KGHSH and CDR2 LQKENI. The V and J ends lost 3 bases and 3 bases, in that order; junction bases with no gene match: 3. The CDR3 region is CASSPATGGYEQYF. The CDR3 DNA is TGTGCCAGCTCACCCGCGACAGGGGGCTACGAGCAGTACTTC.

The genes are TRBV18 and TRBJ1-1; 7 bases are a match to TRBD1. This CDR3 contains 15 residues. Germline V gives CDR1 KGHSH, CDR2 LQKENI. V dropped 3 bases and J dropped 3; count of bases not matched to a gene: 7. CDR3 sequence: CASSPPGQEYTEAFF. CDR3 nucleotides: TGTGCCAGCTCACCTCCCGGACAGGAATACACTGAAGCTTTCTTT. The whole variable domain, filled in from reference TRBV18 and TRBJ1-1, reads NAGVMQNPRHLVRRRGQEARLRCSPMKGHSHVYWYRQLPEEGLKFMVYLQKENIIDESGMPKERFSAEFPKEGPSILRIQQVVRGDSAAYFCASSPPGQEYTEAFFGQGTRLTVV.

The J gene is TRBJ1-2, the V gene TRBV11-2; 9 bases are shared with TRBD1. With V trimmed by 5 bases and J by 0 bases, 10 bases remained unmatched. The length of the CDR3 is 17 residues. CDR1 and CDR2 from the germline V gene are SGHAT and FQNNGV. This CDR3 reads CASSQRDRDPANYGYTF. The DNA for the CDR3 is TGTGCCAGCAGCCAGCGGGACAGGGACCCCGCTAACTATGGCTACACCTTC.

The rearrangement joins TRBV6-5 to TRBJ2-1; D unresolved. V lost 7 bases and J lost 5, with 12 bases in between. The CDR3 has 13 amino acids. CDR1 and CDR2 (germline): MNHEY, SVGAGI. CDR3 in amino acids: CASTSEADNEQFF. In DNA form, the CDR3 reads TGTGCCAGCACTTCCGAGGCAGACAATGAGCAGTTCTTC.

The CDR3 sequence is CASSPHRSYEQYF. Written as DNA, the CDR3 is TGTGCCAGCTCACCACACCGGTCCTACGAGCAGTACTTC. V gene TRBV18 combines with J gene TRBJ2-7; no clear D. Germline CDR1 is KGHSH and CDR2 is LQKENI. The germline V and J ends were trimmed by 1 base and 1 base, with 5 bases remaining between them. The CDR3 is 13 residues long.

The rearrangement links TRBV5-1 to TRBJ2-3; 7 nucleotides align to TRBD2. CDR3 size: 16 residues. The germline gives CDR1 SGHRS, CDR2 YFSETQ. Germline trimming cut 1 base from V and 0 bases from J; bases unmatched to any gene: 5. The CDR3 DNA follows: TGCGCCAGCAGCTTGTTAAGCGGGGCTAGCACAGATACGCAGTATTTT. As protein: CASSLLSGASTDTQYF.

The chain carries TRBV28 and TRBJ1-5; 8 bases line up with TRBD1. Per germline, CDR1 MDHEN and CDR2 SYDVKM. Trimming cost V 6 bases and J 6 bases; bases outside gene matches: 7. The CDR3 runs 14 residues. Here the CDR3 DNA reads TGTGCCAGCAGCCGACAGGGGCGTATTCAGCCCCAGCATTTT. It translates to CASSRQGRIQPQHF.

The chain employs TRBV7-9 and TRBJ2-4; D is undetermined. With 5 bases removed from V and 0 bases from J, the gap between germline ends came to 8 bases. The CDR3 has 14 amino acids. The germline gives CDR1 SEHNR, CDR2 FQNEAQ (reference sequence). This CDR3 is CASSNHLAKNIQYF. Written as DNA, the CDR3 is TGTGCCAGCAGCAACCACCTAGCCAAAAACATTCAGTACTTC.

V usage is TRBV6-1 and J usage is TRBJ2-7; TRBD1 agrees at 7 bases. Trimming took 3 bases from V and 5 from J; bases not matched to a gene: 13. Germline CDR1 is MNHNS and CDR2 is SASEGT. The CDR3 consists of 16 residues. The CDR3 is CASSDPSPGQYDEQYF. DNA for the CDR3: TGTGCCAGCAGTGATCCCTCTCCGGGACAGTATGACGAGCAGTACTTC.

The chain is built from TRBV7-9 and TRBJ1-1, with D possibly being TRBD1 (5 bases). Germline values: CDR1 SEHNR, CDR2 FQNEAQ (reference sequence). The CDR3 extends over 15 amino acids. V lost 3 bases and J lost 4, with 15 bases in between. CDR3 loop: CASSFGVAGGTEAFF. The CDR3 coding sequence is TGTGCCAGCAGCTTCGGGGTCGCGGGGGGCACTGAAGCTTTCTTT.

The chain couples TRBV19 to TRBJ2-1, with D possibly matching TRBD1 (5 bases). CDR1 is LNHDA and CDR2 is SQIVND in the germline V gene (reference sequence). Trimming pared 5 bases from V and 2 bases from J, leaving 16 bases between. This CDR3 comprises 16 residues. The CDR3 loop is CASSLLGAGTYNEQFF. CDR3 bases: TGTGCCAGTAGTCTTCTAGGGGCTGGAACCTACAATGAGCAGTTCTTC.

The chain links TRBV6-1 to TRBJ1-4; 9 bases fit TRBD1. The ends lost 4 bases at V and 5 bases at J; junction bases unmatched: 14. Germline V gene data show CDR1 as MNHNS and CDR2 as SASEGT. This CDR3 contains 18 residues. CDR3: CASSASPLFGQGNEKLFF. DNA for the CDR3: TGTGCCAGCAGTGCCTCACCTCTCTTCGGACAGGGGAATGAAAAACTGTTTTTT.

This clone was found once. This sequence joins TRBV25-1 and TRBJ1-5, with 11 positions matching TRBD1. CDR1 MGHDK and CDR2 SYGVNS come from the germline V gene. V was pared by 5 bases and J by 8 bases, with 8 bases of the junction left unmatched. The CDR3 is 15 residues long. CDR3 in amino acids: CASSFGTGGPEPQHF. DNA for the CDR3: TGTGCCAGCAGTTTCGGGACAGGGGGTCCGGAGCCCCAGCATTTT.

The CDR3 loop reads CASSPEGQPQHF. Written as DNA, the CDR3 is TGTGCCAGCTCACCAGAGGGTCAGCCCCAGCATTTT. This chain connects TRBV18 to TRBJ1-5; no firm D call. CDR3 size: 12 residues. CDR1 and CDR2 (germline): KGHSH, LQKENI. Deletions cut 2 bases from V and 6 bases from J, with 5 bases between.

This chain connects TRBV9 to TRBJ2-2; no definite D call. The germline V gene encodes CDR1 SGDLS and CDR2 YYNGEE. V lost 2 bases, J lost 1 base, and 0 bases lay in between. The CDR3 is 12 amino acids. The CDR3 loop reads CASSVNTGELFF. In DNA, the CDR3 is TGTGCCAGCAGCGTGAACACCGGGGAGCTGTTTTTT.

The rearrangement joins TRBV19 to TRBJ1-6; D is unclear. V lost 5 bases, J lost 14 bases, and 13 bases lay in between. This CDR3 contains 12 residues. Looked up from germline, CDR1 is LNHDA and CDR2 is SQIVND (reference sequence). CDR3 protein: CASSVRSSALHF. CDR3 nucleotide sequence: TGTGCCAGTAGTGTCAGATCCTCGGCCCTCCACTTT. Drawing the rest from reference TRBV19 and TRBJ1-6, the complete variable domain is DGGITQSPKYLFRKEGQNVTLSCEQNLNHDAMYWYRQDPGQGLRLIYYSQIVNDFQKGDIAEGYSVSREKKESFPLTVTSAQKNPTAFYLCASSVRSSALHFGNGTRLTVT.

The V and J genes are TRBV19 and TRBJ1-1; TRBD1 matches at 10 bases. The CDR3 covers 16 residues. V was pared by 4 bases and J by 4 bases, with 9 bases of the junction left unmatched. The germline CDR1 and CDR2 sequences are LNHDA and SQIVND (reference sequence). The CDR3 reads CASSNRPGQGPTEAFF. Written as DNA, the CDR3 is TGTGCCAGTAGTAACCGGCCGGGACAGGGGCCCACTGAAGCTTTCTTT.

V usage is TRBV2 and J usage is TRBJ2-1, with 12 positions matching TRBD2. With 1 base clipped from V and 5 bases from J, the junction kept 3 bases outside the gene matches. The CDR3 consists of 16 residues. Germline V CDR1 and CDR2: SNHLY, FYNNEI. This CDR3 reads CASSEVASGGDNEQFF. The CDR3 DNA sequence: TGTGCCAGCAGTGAAGTGGCTAGCGGGGGGGACAATGAGCAGTTCTTC. Full variable domain (outside the CDR3, taken from reference TRBV2 and TRBJ2-1): EPEVTQTPSHQVTQMGQEVILRCVPISNHLYFYWYRQILGQKVEFLVSFYNNEISEKSEIFDDQFSVERPDGSNFTLKIRSTKLEDSAMYFCASSEVASGGDNEQFFGPGTRLTVL.

This chain links TRBV9 with TRBJ2-7, with 8 bases aligning to TRBD2. The CDR3 contains 14 residues. Trimming removed 3 bases from V and 6 bases from J; junction bases left unmatched: 8. Per the germline V gene, CDR1 is SGDLS and CDR2 is YYNGEE. CDR3 amino acids: CASSGTSSGGEQYF. CDR3 bases: TGTGCCAGCAGCGGGACTAGCTCTGGTGGCGAGCAGTACTTC.

This clone occurred once. V usage is TRBV5-1 and J usage is TRBJ1-6, with 9 positions matching TRBD1. The CDR3 contains 14 residues. Germline trimming cut 4 bases from V and 12 bases from J; bases unmatched to any gene: 8. CDR1 and CDR2 from the germline V gene are SGHRS and YFSETQ. The CDR3 DNA sequence: TGCGCCAGCAGCGAACCGGGACAGGGACGACCCCTCCACTTT. This translates into CASSEPGQGRPLHF.

CDR3 protein: CASSTWRAQETQYF. CDR3 bases: TGTGCCAGCAGTACCTGGCGGGCCCAAGAGACCCAGTACTTC. The rearrangement links TRBV6-5 to TRBJ2-5; a weak D match, TRBD2 (5 bases). The germline V gene has CDR1 MNHEY and CDR2 SVGAGI. This CDR3 region has 14 residues. V lost 5 bases and J 1 base, leaving 11 bases between the germline ends.

The chain combines TRBV5-1 with TRBJ2-7; TRBD1 matches 7 bases. Germline CDR1 reads SGHRS; CDR2 reads YFSETQ. The V and J ends lost 5 bases and 4 bases, in that order; junction bases with no gene match: 3. The CDR3 covers 12 residues. CDR3 DNA: TGCGCCAGCAGTCTGACAGGGTACGAGCAGTACTTC. Protein: CASSLTGYEQYF.

V and J are TRBV27 and TRBJ1-5; D ambiguous. Germline CDR1 and CDR2: MNHEY and SMNVEV (reference sequence). V gave up 6 bases and J gave up 7 bases, with 13 bases separating them. The CDR3 runs 13 residues. CDR3 protein: CASSPSGRQPQHF. In DNA, the CDR3 is TGTGCCAGCAGCCCATCCGGCCGGCAGCCCCAGCATTTT.

The CDR3 loop reads CASSGRLAGLYGYTF. The CDR3 nucleotides are TGTGCCAGCAGCGGAAGACTAGCGGGCTTATATGGCTACACCTTC. V and J are TRBV5-8 and TRBJ1-2, with no clear D. The CDR3 is 15 residues long. Deletions cut 4 bases from V and 5 bases from J, with 18 bases between. CDR1 and CDR2 from the germline V gene are SGHTS and YDEGEE.

V usage is TRBV3-1 (or the pseudogene TRBV3-2) and J usage is TRBJ1-2, with D possibly being TRBD1 (6 bases). Looked up from germline, CDR1 is LGHDT and CDR2 is YNNKEL (reference sequence). The V and J ends lost 1 base and 3 bases respectively, with 15 bases between them. The CDR3 length is 16 residues. DNA of the CDR3: TGTGCCAGCAGCCAAGGCGGCGCGGGGGCATACTATGGCTACACCTTC. Translating it yields CASSQGGAGAYYGYTF.